The entry below describes one T cell receptor (beta chain). The table came from immunoSEQ multiplex PCR; TCRdb's copy has only in-frame clones and leaves some out. Of approximately 240,000 clones in the sample, approximately 84% were seen once. These data come from a study of blood T cell repertoires in COVID-19. Turning to the study itself: The study drew acute and convalescent COVID-19 samples from the United States, Italy and Spain. In each case, the material was cDNA or gDNA derived from T cells, B-cell-depleted T cells, or PBMCs.

Sample: peripheral blood. This clonotype was obtained from a woman in her sixties with acute or convalescent COVID-19.

CDR3 region: CASSPDRGLRGYTF. The CDR3, as DNA: TGTGCCAGCAGTCCGGACAGGGGGCTACGAGGCTACACCTTC. This chain links TRBV7-2 with TRBJ1-2, with 11 bases identical to TRBD1. CDR3 length equals 14 residues. Germline V gene lookup returns CDR1 SGHTA and CDR2 FQGNSA. The ends lost 6 bases at V and 8 bases at J; junction bases unmatched: 8.